Listed here are 5 T cell receptor beta chains from one sample, sequenced in a study of PD-1 blockade in classical Hodgkin lymphoma. The repertoire was sequenced with immunoSEQ multiplex PCR; TCRdb's copy has only in-frame clones and lacks some. Found here are tens of thousands of clones, over 75% of them singletons; the top ten hold roughly 2.2%. Each patient experienced a relapse that followed autologous stem cell transplantation, and brentuximab vedotin exposure varied. Purified CD4+ T cells were obtained from thawed PBMCs through magnetic negative selection. Source: CD4+ T cells from blood, taken at baseline. Source of these receptors: a human donor with classical Hodgkin lymphoma.

This chain links TRBV10-3 with TRBJ1-1; D is perhaps TRBD1 (5 bases). The CDR3 is made up of 15 amino acids. Deletions cut 4 bases from V and 1 base from J, with 13 bases between. CDR1 and CDR2 (germline): ENHRY, SYGVKD. Here the CDR3 reads CAISASSGKNTEAFF. In DNA form, the CDR3 reads TGTGCCATCAGTGCTAGTTCAGGGAAGAACACTGAAGCTTTCTTT.

V and J are TRBV7-7 and TRBJ2-5; tentatively, D is TRBD1 (7 bases). Germline assignment: CDR1 SSHAT and CDR2 FNYEAQ (reference sequence). Trimming removed 2 bases from V and 1 base from J, with 20 bases in between. This CDR3 contains 18 residues. The CDR3 DNA follows: TGTGCCAGCAGCTTATCATCAAGAAACAGGGGACTCCAAGAGACCCAGTACTTC. It specifies CASSLSSRNRGLQETQYF.

This chain joins TRBV6-1 and TRBJ2-1, with 9 nucleotides matching TRBD2. This CDR3 spans 15 amino acids. Trimming took 6 bases from V and 7 from J; bases not matched to a gene: 10. CDR1 and CDR2 from the germline V gene are MNHNS and SASEGT. DNA for the CDR3: TGTGCCAGCAGAGACCTAGCGGGACCTAGGAATGAGCAGTTCTTC. This translates into CASRDLAGPRNEQFF.

The J gene is TRBJ1-4, the V gene TRBV27; 9 positions agree with TRBD1. V lost 4 bases to trimming and J lost 4 bases; unmatched junction nucleotides: 7. CDR3 size: 16 residues. The germline V gene encodes CDR1 MNHEY and CDR2 SMNVEV (reference sequence). CDR3 protein: CASSSPPTGGNEKLFF. CDR3 sequence (DNA): TGTGCCAGCAGTTCACCTCCGACAGGGGGTAATGAAAAACTGTTTTTT.

The chain uses TRBV7-9 and TRBJ1-1; the match to TRBD1 covers 7 bases. CDR1 SEHNR and CDR2 FQNEAQ come from the germline V gene (reference sequence). The V segment lost 5 bases and the J segment 0 bases; nucleotides outside the gene matches: 18. The CDR3 totals 19 residues. The CDR3 region is CASSHPRTEGARVNTEAFF. The CDR3 coding sequence is TGTGCCAGCAGCCACCCACGAACGGAGGGGGCGAGGGTGAACACTGAAGCTTTCTTT.